This TCR beta chain was retrieved from a study of shared clonotypes between healthy human individuals. Clones were read by immunoSEQ multiplex PCR, and TCRdb kept only the in-frame ones, dropping some. The top ten clones hold 1% to 1.5% of a sample with 1.4 million to 1.5 million clones, 95% to 97% of them seen once. Findings and caveats of the study: Blood was the only sampled material, and tissue repertoires likely differ. Naive CD4 clonotype sharing across four donors was 4% to 5%. Rarefaction indicated that sorted-subset sequencing remained incomplete although depth was large. Richness estimates generally favored naive over memory subsets.

Per the germline V gene, CDR1 is LNHDA and CDR2 is SQIVND (reference sequence). CDR3 length equals 15 residues. V gave up 4 bases and J gave up 7 bases, with 19 bases separating them. This clone was observed once. The antigen remains unidentified. The V and J genes are TRBV19 and TRBJ1-1; D possibly corresponds to TRBD1 (6 bases). The receptor comes from a man aged 25-45 years in good health. The sample taken for sequencing was naive CD4+ T cells sorted from blood. As for subset: CD45RA+ positively selected. The CDR3 nucleotides are TGTGCCAGTAGTACCGTATTACAGGGTATCGGTGAAGCTTTCTTT. This sequence encodes CASSTVLQGIGEAFF.